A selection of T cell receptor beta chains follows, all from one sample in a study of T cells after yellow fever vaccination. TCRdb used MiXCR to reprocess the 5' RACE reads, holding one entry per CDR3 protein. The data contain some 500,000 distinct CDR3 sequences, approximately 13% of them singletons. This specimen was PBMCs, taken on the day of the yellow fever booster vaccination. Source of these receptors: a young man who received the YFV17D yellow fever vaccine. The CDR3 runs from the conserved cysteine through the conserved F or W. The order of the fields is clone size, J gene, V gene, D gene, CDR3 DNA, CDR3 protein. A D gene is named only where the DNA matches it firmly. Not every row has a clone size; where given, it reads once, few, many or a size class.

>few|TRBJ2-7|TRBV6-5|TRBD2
TGTGCCAGCAGTTACTCAACTAGCGGAACCTACGAGCAGTACTTC
CASSYSTSGTYEQYF
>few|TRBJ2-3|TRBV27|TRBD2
TGTGCCAGCAGTTTGATTAGCGGGTTCACAGATACGCAGTATTTT
CASSLISGFTDTQYF
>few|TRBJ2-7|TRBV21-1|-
TGTGCCAGCAGCCTCTCTCTGGGGGGGCCTTTGATCCACGAGCAGTACTTC
CASSLSLGGPLIHEQYF
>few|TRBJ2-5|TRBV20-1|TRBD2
TGCAGTGCTAGTCCTTCGGCCCCCATAGCGGGAGAGGAGACCCAGTACTTC
CSASPSAPIAGEETQYF
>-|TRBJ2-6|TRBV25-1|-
TGTGCCAGCAGTGAATTTAATGGAGGCGTCCTGACTTTC
CASSEFNGGVLTF
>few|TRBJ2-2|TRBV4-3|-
TGCGCCAGCAGCCAAGCGGCACACGGGGAGCTGTTTTTT
CASSQAAHGELFF
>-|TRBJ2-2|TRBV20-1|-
TGCAGTGCCTACGATGCGGCTTACGACACCGGGGAGCTGTTTTTT
CSAYDAAYDTGELFF
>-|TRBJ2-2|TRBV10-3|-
TGTGCCATCAGTCCGGCCTCGGGCACCGGGGAGCTGTTTTTT
CAISPASGTGELFF
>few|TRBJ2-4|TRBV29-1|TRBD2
TGCAGCGTTGAAGGGACTAGCGGAGGGTGGGCCAAAAACATTCAGTACTTC
CSVEGTSGGWAKNIQYF
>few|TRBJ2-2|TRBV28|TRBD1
TGTGCCAGCAGTTTCAAAGAGGGAGGGACAGGGTTCACCGGGGAGCTGTTTTTT
CASSFKEGGTGFTGELFF
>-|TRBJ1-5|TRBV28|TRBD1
TGTGCCAGCAGTTTTTGGCCAGGGGGTCACAATCAGCCCCAGCATTTT
CASSFWPGGHNQPQHF
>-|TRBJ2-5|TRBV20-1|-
TGCAGTTCGGGCCCAGGGGGGCAAGAGACCCAGTACTTC
CSSGPGGQETQYF
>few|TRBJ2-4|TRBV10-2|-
TGCGCCAGCAGTGAGTCGACTCCATCCTTACAGGGTGGCAAAAACATTCAGTACTTC
CASSESTPSLQGGKNIQYF
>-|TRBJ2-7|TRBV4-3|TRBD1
TGCGCCAGCAGCCAAGAAAGGACCGGGACAGGAGCTTACGAGCAGTACTTC
CASSQERTGTGAYEQYF
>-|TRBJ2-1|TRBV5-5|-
TGTGCCAGCAGCTTGGGGGCCTCGGGGCCCTACAATGAGCAGTTCTTC
CASSLGASGPYNEQFF
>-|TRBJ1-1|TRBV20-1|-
TGCAGTGCTAGAGACAGGGAGTGGTACACTGAAGCTTTCTTT
CSARDREWYTEAFF
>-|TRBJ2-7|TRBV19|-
TGTGCCAGTAGTATAGCAACAGGCACCTCCTACGAGCAGTACTTC
CASSIATGTSYEQYF
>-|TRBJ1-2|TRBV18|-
TGTGCCAGCTCACCACCGGGCACAACTAACTATGGCTACACCTTC
CASSPPGTTNYGYTF
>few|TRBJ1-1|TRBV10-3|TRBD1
TGTGCCACCACAGGGGATGGCACTGAAGCTTTCTTT
CATTGDGTEAFF
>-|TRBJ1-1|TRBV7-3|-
TGTGCCAGCAGCTTAATCTTCAGTTCTGGGTCGGTCGCTTTCTTT
CASSLIFSSGSVAFF
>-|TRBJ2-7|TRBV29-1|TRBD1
TGCAGCGTTGGACAGGGCGTAGTCGAGCAGTACTTC
CSVGQGVVEQYF
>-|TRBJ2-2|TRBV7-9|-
TGTGCCAGCAGTTCCAAACTAGTCACCGGGGAGCTGTTTTTT
CASSSKLVTGELFF
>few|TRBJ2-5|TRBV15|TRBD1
TGTGCCACCAGCAGAGGAGGACAGGGGTGGTTGGAGACCCAGTACTTC
CATSRGGQGWLETQYF
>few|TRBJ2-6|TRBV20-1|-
TGCAGTGCTAAGCCCTCTGGGGCCAACGTCCTGACTTTC
CSAKPSGANVLTF
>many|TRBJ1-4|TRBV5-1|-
TGCGCCAGCAGCTTGGGATCAACTAATGAAAAACTGTTTTTT
CASSLGSTNEKLFF
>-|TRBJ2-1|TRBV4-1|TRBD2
TGCGCCAGCAGCCAAGCGGCTAGCGGGAGAAGGGGCGTGGTAAAAAACAATGAGCAGTTCTTC
CASSQAASGRRGVVKNNEQFF
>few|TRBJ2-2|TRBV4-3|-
TGCGCCAGCAGCCAAGATCTGACCGCCGCTCCCGGGGAGCTGTTTTTT
CASSQDLTAAPGELFF
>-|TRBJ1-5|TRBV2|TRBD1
TGTGCCAGCAGGCTGCGCCTGAGGACAGGGATGATTGATCAGCCCCAGCATTTT
CASRLRLRTGMIDQPQHF
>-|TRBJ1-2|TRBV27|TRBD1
TGTGCCAGCCGGAACCGGGACAGGGGGCTGGAAGGCTACACCTTC
CASRNRDRGLEGYTF
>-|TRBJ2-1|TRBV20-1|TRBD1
TGCAGTGCTGACAGGGGGCGAGACAATGAGCAGTTCTTC
CSADRGRDNEQFF
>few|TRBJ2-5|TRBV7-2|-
TGTGCCAGCAGCTTAAGGGGGTCCGTAAAGACCCAGTACTTC
CASSLRGSVKTQYF
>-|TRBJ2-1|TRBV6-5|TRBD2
TGTGCCAGCAGTTACTCGGCTACTAGCGTCTTAGCCAATGAGCAGTTCTTC
CASSYSATSVLANEQFF
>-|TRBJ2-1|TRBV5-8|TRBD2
TGTGCCAGCAGCGGGGGACTAGCGGAGACGTCTTGGTATGAGCAGTTCTTC
CASSGGLAETSWYEQFF
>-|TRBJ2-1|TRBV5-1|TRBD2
TGCGCCAGCAGCGCGGAGCGGGAGGGGGATGAGCAGTTCTTC
CASSAEREGDEQFF
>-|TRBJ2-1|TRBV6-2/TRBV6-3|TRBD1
TGTGCCAGCAGACAGGGGGCAGAGGGTGAGCAGTTCTTC
CASRQGAEGEQFF
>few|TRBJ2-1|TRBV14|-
TGTGCCAGCAGCCAAGAGAGGTTCTTCGGGGAGCAGTTCTTC
CASSQERFFGEQFF
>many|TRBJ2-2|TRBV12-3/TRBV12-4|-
TGTGCCAGCAGTTTATCCGGGACCACCGGGGAGCTGTTTTTT
CASSLSGTTGELFF
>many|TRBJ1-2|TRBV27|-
TGTGCCAGCAGTTCCCGGGTGGGGGCGAGAGGCTACACCTTC
CASSSRVGARGYTF
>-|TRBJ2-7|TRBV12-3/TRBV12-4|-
TGTGCCAGCAGTTTAGCTGGAGCCCGGCGCGAGCAGTACTTC
CASSLAGARREQYF
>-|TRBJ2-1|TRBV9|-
TGTGCCAGCAGTACCTCTGGGTGTATTAGTGAGCAGTTCTTC
CASSTSGCISEQFF
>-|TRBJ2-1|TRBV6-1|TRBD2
TGTGCCAGCATAAGCGGGAGTAATGATGAGCAGTTCTTC
CASISGSNDEQFF
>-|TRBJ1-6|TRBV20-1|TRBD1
TGCAGTGCTTTCCAGACAGGGGGCGGAAATTCACCCCTCCACTTT
CSAFQTGGGNSPLHF
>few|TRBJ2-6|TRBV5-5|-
TGTGCCAGCAGCTTGGCCTTGTCCCTAGAGTCTGGGGCCAACGTCCTGACTTTC
CASSLALSLESGANVLTF
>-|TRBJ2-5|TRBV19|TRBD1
TGTGCCAGTCGCCCCGGGACAGGGGGCCTTCGGGCTAGCGGTTCCCAAGAGACCCAGTACTTC
CASRPGTGGLRASGSQETQYF
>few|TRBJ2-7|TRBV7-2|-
TGTGCCAGCAGCTTAGTCATGCGGGCCGAGCAGTACTTC
CASSLVMRAEQYF
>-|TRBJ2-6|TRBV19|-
TGTGCCAGTAGTATCCCCCCTGGGGCCAACGTCCTGACTTTC
CASSIPPGANVLTF